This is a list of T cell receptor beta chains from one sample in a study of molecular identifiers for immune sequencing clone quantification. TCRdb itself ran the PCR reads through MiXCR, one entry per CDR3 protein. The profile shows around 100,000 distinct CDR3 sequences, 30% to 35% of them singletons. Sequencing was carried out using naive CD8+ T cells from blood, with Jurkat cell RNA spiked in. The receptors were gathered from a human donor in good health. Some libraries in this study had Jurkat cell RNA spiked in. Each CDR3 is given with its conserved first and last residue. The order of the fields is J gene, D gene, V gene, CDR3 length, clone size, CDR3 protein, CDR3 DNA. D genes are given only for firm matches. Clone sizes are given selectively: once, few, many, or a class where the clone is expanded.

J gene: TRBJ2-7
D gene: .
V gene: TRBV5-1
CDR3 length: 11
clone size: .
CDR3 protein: CASSLSTEQYF
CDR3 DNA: TGCGCCAGCAGCTTGTCGACTGAGCAGTACTTC

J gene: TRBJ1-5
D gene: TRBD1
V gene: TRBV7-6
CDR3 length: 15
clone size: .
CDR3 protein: CASSRGTGAGQPQHF
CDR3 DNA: TGTGCCAGCAGTCGTGGGACAGGGGCGGGTCAGCCCCAGCATTTT

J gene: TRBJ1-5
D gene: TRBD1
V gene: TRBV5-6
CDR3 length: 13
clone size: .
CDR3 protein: CASSRGPYQPQHF
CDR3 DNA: TGTGCCAGCAGTAGGGGGCCATATCAGCCCCAGCATTTT

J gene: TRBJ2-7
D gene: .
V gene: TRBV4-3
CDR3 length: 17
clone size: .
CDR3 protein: CASSQGIQGTIYNEQYF
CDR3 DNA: TGCGCCAGCAGCCAGGGTATCCAGGGGACTATTTACAATGAGCAGTACTTC

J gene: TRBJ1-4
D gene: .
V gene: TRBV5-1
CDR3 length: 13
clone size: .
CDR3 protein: CASSEGAGDKLFF
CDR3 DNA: TGCGCCAGCAGTGAGGGCGCAGGGGATAAACTGTTTTTT

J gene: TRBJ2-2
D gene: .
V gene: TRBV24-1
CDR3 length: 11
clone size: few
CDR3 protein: CGVEGPGELFF
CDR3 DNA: TGTGGCGTGGAGGGACCCGGGGAGCTGTTTTTT

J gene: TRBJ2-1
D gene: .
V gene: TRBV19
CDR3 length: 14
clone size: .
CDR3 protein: CASSIQTPNNEQFF
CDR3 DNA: TGTGCCAGTAGTATTCAGACTCCCAACAATGAGCAGTTCTTC

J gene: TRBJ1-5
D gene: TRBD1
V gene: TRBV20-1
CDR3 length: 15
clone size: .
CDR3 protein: CSAPSDRVINQPQHF
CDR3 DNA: TGCAGTGCTCCCTCCGACAGGGTAATCAATCAGCCCCAGCATTTT

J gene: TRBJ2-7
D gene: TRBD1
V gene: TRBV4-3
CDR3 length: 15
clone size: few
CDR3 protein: CASSLDRTGNYEQYF
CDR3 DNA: TGCGCCAGCAGCCTTGATAGGACAGGGAACTACGAGCAGTACTTC

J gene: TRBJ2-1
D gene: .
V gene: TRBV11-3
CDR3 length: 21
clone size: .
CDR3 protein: CASSLGATRDLTILSYNEQFF
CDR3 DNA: TGTGCCAGCAGCTTAGGGGCAACCAGGGACTTGACTATCCTCTCCTACAATGAGCAGTTCTTC

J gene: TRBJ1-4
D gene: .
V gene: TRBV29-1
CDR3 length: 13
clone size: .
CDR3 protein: CSVVGAQNEKLFF
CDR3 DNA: TGCAGCGTTGTGGGGGCGCAAAATGAAAAACTGTTTTTT

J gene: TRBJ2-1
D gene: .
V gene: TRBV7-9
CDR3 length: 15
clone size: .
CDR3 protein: CASSHPLRPYNEQFF
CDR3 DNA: TGTGCCAGCAGCCACCCCCTAAGGCCCTACAATGAGCAGTTCTTC

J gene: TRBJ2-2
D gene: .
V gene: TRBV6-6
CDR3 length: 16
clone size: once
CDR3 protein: CASSSQLPQYTGELFF
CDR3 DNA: TGTGCCAGCAGTTCACAATTACCACAGTACACCGGGGAGCTGTTTTTT

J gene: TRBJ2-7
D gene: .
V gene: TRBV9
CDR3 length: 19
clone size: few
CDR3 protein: CASSVEFCGGFGLAYEQYF
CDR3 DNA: TGTGCCAGCAGCGTAGAATTCTGTGGGGGCTTCGGATTAGCCTACGAGCAGTACTTC

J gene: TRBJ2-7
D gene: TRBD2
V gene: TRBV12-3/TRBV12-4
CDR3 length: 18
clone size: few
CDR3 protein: CASSLGLAGDQFPYEQYF
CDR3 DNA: TGTGCCAGCAGCCTGGGACTAGCGGGGGACCAATTCCCCTACGAGCAGTACTTC

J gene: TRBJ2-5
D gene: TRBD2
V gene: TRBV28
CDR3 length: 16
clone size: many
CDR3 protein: CASSLLTSGKQETQYF
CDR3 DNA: TGTGCCAGCAGTTTGCTTACTAGCGGGAAGCAAGAGACCCAGTACTTC

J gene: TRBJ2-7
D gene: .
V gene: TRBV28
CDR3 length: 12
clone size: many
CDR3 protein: CASRAWGPEQYF
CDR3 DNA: TGTGCCAGCAGGGCCTGGGGGCCCGAGCAGTACTTC

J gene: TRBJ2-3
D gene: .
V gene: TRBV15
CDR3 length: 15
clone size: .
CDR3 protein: CATSRDKGYTDTQYF
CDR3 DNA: TGTGCCACCAGCAGAGATAAGGGGTACACAGATACGCAGTATTTT